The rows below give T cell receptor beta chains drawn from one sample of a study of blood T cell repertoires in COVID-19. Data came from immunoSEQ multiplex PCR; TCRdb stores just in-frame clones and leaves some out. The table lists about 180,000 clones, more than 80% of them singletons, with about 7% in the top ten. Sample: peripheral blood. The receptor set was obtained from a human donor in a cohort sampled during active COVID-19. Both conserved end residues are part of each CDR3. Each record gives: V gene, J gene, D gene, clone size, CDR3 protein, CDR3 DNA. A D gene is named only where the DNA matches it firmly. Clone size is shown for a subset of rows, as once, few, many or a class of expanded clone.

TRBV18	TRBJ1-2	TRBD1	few	CASSPQGAGYGYTF	TGTGCCAGCTCACCGCAGGGGGCGGGCTATGGCTACACCTTC
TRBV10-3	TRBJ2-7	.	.	CAISGGNEQYF	TGTGCCATCAGTGGAGGGAACGAGCAGTACTTC
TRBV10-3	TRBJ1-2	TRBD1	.	CAISELPGQGNYGYTF	TGTGCCATCAGCGAGTTACCGGGACAGGGAAACTATGGCTACACCTTC
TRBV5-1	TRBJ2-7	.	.	CASSTGQGLNEQYF	TGCGCCAGCAGCACCGGTCAGGGGCTAAACGAGCAGTACTTC
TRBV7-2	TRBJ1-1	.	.	CASSNSNTEAFF	TGTGCCAGCAGCAACAGTAACACTGAAGCTTTCTTT
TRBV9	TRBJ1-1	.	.	CASSVDPGENTEAFF	TGTGCCAGCAGCGTAGACCCGGGGGAGAACACTGAAGCTTTCTTT
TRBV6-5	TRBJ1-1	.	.	CASSYSGGLNTEAFF	TGTGCCAGCAGTTACTCCGGGGGGTTGAACACTGAAGCTTTCTTT
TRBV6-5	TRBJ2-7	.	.	CASSSSTETYEQYF	TGTGCCAGCAGTAGCAGTACAGAAACCTACGAGCAGTACTTC
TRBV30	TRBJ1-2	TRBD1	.	CAWSYPGQSYGYTF	TGTGCCTGGAGTTATCCGGGACAGTCCTATGGCTACACCTTC
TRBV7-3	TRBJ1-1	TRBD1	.	CASSLGDSHLTLEAFF	TGTGCCAGCAGCTTAGGGGACAGCCATCTTACCCTTGAAGCTTTCTTT
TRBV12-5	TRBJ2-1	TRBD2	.	CASGLADSGGAGSEQFF	TGTGCTAGTGGTTTGGCCGACAGCGGGGGGGCAGGTAGTGAGCAGTTCTTC
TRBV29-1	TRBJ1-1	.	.	CSVYRVTEAFF	TGCAGCGTTTACAGGGTCACTGAAGCTTTCTTT
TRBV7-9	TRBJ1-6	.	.	CAVPGGTAHPSPLHF	TGTGCCGTCCCCGGGGGGACGGCCCACCCTTCACCCCTCCACTTT
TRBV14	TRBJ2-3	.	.	CASSPYTGTPADTQYF	TGTGCCAGCAGCCCTTATACAGGGACCCCAGCAGATACGCAGTATTTT
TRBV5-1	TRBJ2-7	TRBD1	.	CASTPGRDRISYEQYF	TGCGCCAGCACCCCTGGCCGGGACAGGATTTCCTACGAGCAGTACTTC
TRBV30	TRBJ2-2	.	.	CAWTGAITDTGELFF	TGTGCCTGGACAGGGGCAATAACGGACACCGGGGAGCTGTTTTTT
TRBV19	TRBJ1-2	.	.	CASSLDTKPYGYTF	TGTGCCAGTAGTTTGGACACAAAACCCTATGGCTACACCTTC
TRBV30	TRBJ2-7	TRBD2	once	CAWSDSGGYEQYF	TGTGCCTGGAGTGACAGCGGGGGCTACGAGCAGTACTTC
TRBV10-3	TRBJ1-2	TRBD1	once	CAIGDRSNYGYTF	TGTGCCATCGGGGACAGGTCTAACTATGGCTACACCTTC
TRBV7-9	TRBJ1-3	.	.	CASSPRPVIGNTIYF	TGTGCCAGCAGCCCTAGGCCGGTTATTGGAAACACCATATATTTT
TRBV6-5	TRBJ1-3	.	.	CATTTGNSGNTIYF	TGTGCCACGACGACGGGAAACTCTGGAAACACCATATATTTT
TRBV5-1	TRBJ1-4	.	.	CASSLKGATNEKLFF	TGCGCCAGCAGCTTAAAGGGGGCAACTAATGAAAAACTGTTTTTT
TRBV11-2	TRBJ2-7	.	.	CASSPGVGRYEQYF	TGTGCCAGCAGCCCGGGAGTGGGGAGATACGAGCAGTACTTC
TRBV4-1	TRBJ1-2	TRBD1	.	CASSQMDRLGNGYTF	TGCGCCAGCAGCCAGATGGACAGGTTAGGGAATGGCTACACCTTC
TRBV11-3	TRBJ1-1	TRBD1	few	CASSPWDRVAFF	TGTGCCAGCAGCCCGTGGGACAGGGTAGCTTTCTTT
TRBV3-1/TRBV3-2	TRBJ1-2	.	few	CASSQEQYYGYTF	TGTGCCAGCAGCCAGGAACAGTACTATGGCTACACCTTC
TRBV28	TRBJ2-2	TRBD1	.	CASSPDRGQNTGELFF	TGTGCCAGCAGTCCCGACAGGGGCCAGAACACCGGGGAGCTGTTTTTT
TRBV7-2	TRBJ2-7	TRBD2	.	CASSSSGAGASYEQYF	TGTGCCAGCAGCTCTTCTGGAGCGGGGGCCTCCTACGAGCAGTACTTC
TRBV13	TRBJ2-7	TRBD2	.	CASSLRGLASSYEQYF	TGTGCCAGCAGCCTCCGAGGACTAGCGAGCTCCTACGAGCAGTACTTC
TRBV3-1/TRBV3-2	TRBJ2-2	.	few	CASSRGSSGELFF	TGTGCCAGCAGCCGAGGGTCCTCCGGGGAGCTGTTTTTT
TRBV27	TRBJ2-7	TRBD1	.	CASSLSNLGQPTYEQYF	TGTGCCAGCAGTTTATCGAACCTGGGACAGCCGACCTACGAGCAGTACTTC
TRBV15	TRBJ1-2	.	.	CATSRDYGVREYGYTF	TGTGCCACCAGCAGAGATTACGGAGTCAGGGAATACGGCTACACCTTC
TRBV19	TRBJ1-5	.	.	CASSARVGSNQPQHF	TGTGCCAGTAGTGCACGAGTCGGGAGCAATCAGCCCCAGCATTTT
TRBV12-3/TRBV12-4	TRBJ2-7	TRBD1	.	CASSLGTGSEQYF	TGTGCCAGCAGTTTGGGGACAGGGTCAGAGCAGTACTTC
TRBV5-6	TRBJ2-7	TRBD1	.	CASSLGTGYYEQYF	TGTGCCAGCAGCTTGGGGACAGGCTACTACGAGCAGTACTTC
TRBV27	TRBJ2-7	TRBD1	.	CASSRQGVYEQYF	TGTGCCAGCAGTCGGCAGGGGGTTTACGAGCAGTACTTC
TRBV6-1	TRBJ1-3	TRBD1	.	CASSEAWDSSSGNTIYF	TGTGCCAGCAGTGAAGCGTGGGACAGCTCCTCTGGAAACACCATATATTTT
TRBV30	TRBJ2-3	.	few	CAWREGVMQYF	TGTGCCTGGAGGGAAGGGGTTATGCAGTATTTT
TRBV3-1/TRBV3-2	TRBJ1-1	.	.	CASSQRTEGTEAFF	TGTGCCAGCAGCCAAAGGACAGAGGGGACTGAAGCTTTCTTT
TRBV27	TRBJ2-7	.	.	CASSPQLGYEQYF	TGTGCCAGCAGTCCACAACTAGGGTACGAGCAGTACTTC
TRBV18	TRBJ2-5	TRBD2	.	CASSPASGGAEVETQYF	TGTGCCAGCTCACCCGCTAGCGGGGGGGCCGAAGTGGAGACCCAGTACTTC
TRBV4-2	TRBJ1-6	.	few	CASSQERAGANSPLHF	TGTGCCAGCAGCCAAGAGAGGGCAGGGGCAAATTCACCCCTCCACTTT
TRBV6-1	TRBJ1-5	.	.	CASSDVRGTSNQPQHF	TGTGCCAGCAGTGATGTGAGGGGGACCTCCAATCAGCCCCAGCATTTT
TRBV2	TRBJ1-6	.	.	CASSELSDKISPLHF	TGTGCCAGCAGTGAGTTATCGGACAAAATTTCACCCCTCCACTTT
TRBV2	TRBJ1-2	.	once	CASSVSQNYGYTF	TGTGCCAGCAGTGTATCTCAGAACTATGGCTACACCTTC
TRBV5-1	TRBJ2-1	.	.	CASTRTNNEQFF	TGCGCCAGCACCCGAACAAACAATGAGCAGTTCTTC
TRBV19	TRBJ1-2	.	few	CASSTGTSVGYTF	TGTGCCAGTAGTACCGGGACAAGCGTAGGCTACACCTTC
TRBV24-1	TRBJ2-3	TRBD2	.	CATSGRTSGEITDTQYF	TGTGCCACCAGTGGTCGGACTAGCGGGGAAATCACAGATACGCAGTATTTT
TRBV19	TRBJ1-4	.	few	CASSSQGIYGEKLFF	TGTGCCAGTAGTTCCCAGGGGATCTACGGTGAAAAACTGTTTTTT
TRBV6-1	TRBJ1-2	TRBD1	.	CASSELGGEGYGYTF	TGTGCCAGCAGTGAACTAGGGGGCGAAGGGTATGGCTACACCTTC
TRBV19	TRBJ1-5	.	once	CASSMDKNQPQHF	TGTGCCAGTAGTATGGACAAAAATCAGCCCCAGCATTTT
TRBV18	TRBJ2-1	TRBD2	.	CASSRLAGGYNEQFF	TGTGCCAGCTCTCGTCTAGCGGGCGGATACAATGAGCAGTTCTTC
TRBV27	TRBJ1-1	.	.	CASGILGGQTEAFF	TGTGCCAGCGGTATCCTGGGGGGTCAAACTGAAGCTTTCTTT
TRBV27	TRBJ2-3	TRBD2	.	CASSFQRGTSTDTQYF	TGTGCCAGCAGTTTCCAGCGGGGGACGAGCACAGATACGCAGTATTTT
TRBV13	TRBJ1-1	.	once	CASSLILEEVNTEAFF	TGTGCCAGCAGCTTAATTTTGGAGGAAGTGAACACTGAAGCTTTCTTT